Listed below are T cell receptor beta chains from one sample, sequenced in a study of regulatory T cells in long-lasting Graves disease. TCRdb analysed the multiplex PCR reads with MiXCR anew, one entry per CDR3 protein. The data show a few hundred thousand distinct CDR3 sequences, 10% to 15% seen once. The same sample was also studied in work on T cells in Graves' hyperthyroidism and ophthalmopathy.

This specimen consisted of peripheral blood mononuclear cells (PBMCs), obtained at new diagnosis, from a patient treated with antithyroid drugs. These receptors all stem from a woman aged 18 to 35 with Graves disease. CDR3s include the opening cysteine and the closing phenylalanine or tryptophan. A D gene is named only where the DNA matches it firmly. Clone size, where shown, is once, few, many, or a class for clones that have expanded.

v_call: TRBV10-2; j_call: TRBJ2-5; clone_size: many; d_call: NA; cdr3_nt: TGCGCCAGCAGTGAGTCATTGGGAAACCAAGAGACCCAGTACTTC; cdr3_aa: CASSESLGNQETQYF
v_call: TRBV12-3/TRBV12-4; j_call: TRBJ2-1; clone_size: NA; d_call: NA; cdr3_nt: TGTGCCAGCAGTTTCGGAGGGCACCTGTTCTTC; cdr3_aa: CASSFGGHLFF
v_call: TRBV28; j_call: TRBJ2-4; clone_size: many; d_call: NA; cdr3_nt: TGTGCCAGCAGCGACCCTCCGAGGGACATTCAGTACTTC; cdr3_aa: CASSDPPRDIQYF
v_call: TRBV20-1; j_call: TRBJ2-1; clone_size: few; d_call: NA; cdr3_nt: TGCAGTGCTAGGGGGTTTAACTACAATGAGCAGTTCTTC; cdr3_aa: CSARGFNYNEQFF
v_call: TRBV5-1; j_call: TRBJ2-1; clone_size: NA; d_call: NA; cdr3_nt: TGCGCCAGCAGCTGGGGACAAGATCGGTACATTGAGCAGTTCTTC; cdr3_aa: CASSWGQDRYIEQFF
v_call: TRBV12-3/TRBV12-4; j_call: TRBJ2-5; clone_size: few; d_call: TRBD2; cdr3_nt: TGTGCCAGCAGTTTGTGGGGGGGGGAGGAGACCCAGTACTTC; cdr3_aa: CASSLWGGEETQYF
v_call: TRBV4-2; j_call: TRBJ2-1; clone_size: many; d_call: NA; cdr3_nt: TGTGCCAACAGCTTCGGGGCGCTCTCCTACAATGAGCAGTTCTTC; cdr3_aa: CANSFGALSYNEQFF
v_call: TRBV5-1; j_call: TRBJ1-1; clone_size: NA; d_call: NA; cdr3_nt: TGCGCCAGCAGCTTCGGGAAGGGTGGAAGCACTGAAGCTTTCTTT; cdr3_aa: CASSFGKGGSTEAFF
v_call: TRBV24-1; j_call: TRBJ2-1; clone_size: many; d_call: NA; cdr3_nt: TGTGCCACCAGTGAAGTCGGGGGAACTTACGACAATGAGCAGTTCTTC; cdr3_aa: CATSEVGGTYDNEQFF
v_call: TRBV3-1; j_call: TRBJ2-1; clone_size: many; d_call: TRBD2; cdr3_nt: TGTGCCAGCAGCCCGAGGGGTTTGTTGCGGGAGAGTCACAATGAGCAGTTCTTC; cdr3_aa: CASSPRGLLRESHNEQFF
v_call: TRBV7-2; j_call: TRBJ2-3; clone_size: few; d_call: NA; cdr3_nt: TGTGCCAGCAGCTTTAATGGAGATACGCAGTATTTT; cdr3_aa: CASSFNGDTQYF
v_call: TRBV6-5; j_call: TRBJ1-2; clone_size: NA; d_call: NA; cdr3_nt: TGTGCCAGCAGTTCCCTCCGAAACTGGAGGGGCTATGGCTACACCTTC; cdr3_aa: CASSSLRNWRGYGYTF
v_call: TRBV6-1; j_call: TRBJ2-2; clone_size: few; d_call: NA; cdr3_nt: TGTGCCAGCAGGATCCGTAAGGACATACACACCGGGGAGCTGTTTTTT; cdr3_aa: CASRIRKDIHTGELFF
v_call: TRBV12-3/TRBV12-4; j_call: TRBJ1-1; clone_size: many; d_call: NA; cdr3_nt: TGTGCCAGCAGTTTAGTCGCCAGAATTACTGAAGCTTTCTTT; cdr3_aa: CASSLVARITEAFF
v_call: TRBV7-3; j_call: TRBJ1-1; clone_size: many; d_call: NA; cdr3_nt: TGTGCCAGCAGCTTAAGTCTGGGAACTGAAGCTTTCTTT; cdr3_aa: CASSLSLGTEAFF
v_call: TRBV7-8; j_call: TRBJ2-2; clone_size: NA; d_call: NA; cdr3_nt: TGTGCCAGCAGCCATAGGGGAGGTGCGAACACCGGGGAGCTGTTTTTT; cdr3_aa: CASSHRGGANTGELFF
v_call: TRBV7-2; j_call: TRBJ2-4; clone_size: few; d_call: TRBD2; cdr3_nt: TGTGCCAGCAGCTTACCCCGCAGACTAGCGGGCGGACTGACCAAAAACATTCAGTACTTC; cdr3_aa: CASSLPRRLAGGLTKNIQYF
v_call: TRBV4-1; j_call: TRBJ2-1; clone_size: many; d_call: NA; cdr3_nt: TGCGCCAGCAGCCAGTTTCCCCCCAGGGCCGCGGATGAGCAGTTCTTC; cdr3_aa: CASSQFPPRAADEQFF
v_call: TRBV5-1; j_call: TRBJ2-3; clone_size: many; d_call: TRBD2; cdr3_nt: TGCGCCAGCAGCTTGGGACTAGCGGGGCGAAAGCAAACGCAGTATTTT; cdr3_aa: CASSLGLAGRKQTQYF
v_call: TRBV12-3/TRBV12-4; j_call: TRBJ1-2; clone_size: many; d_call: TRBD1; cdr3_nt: TGTGCCAGCAGTTCGACAGGGGTTAACTATGGCTACACCTTC; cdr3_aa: CASSSTGVNYGYTF